This entry lists 30 T cell receptor beta chains sequenced from one sample in a study of PD-1 blockade in classical Hodgkin lymphoma (dated by TCRdb to 2020 to 2021). The library was produced with the immunoSEQ multiplex PCR assay. Held by TCRdb, this immuneACCESS table contains in-frame sequences only and omits some clones. Under half of the omission traces to an unresolved V gene where checked; the cause of the rest is unknown. The sample table shows 45,000 to 60,000 clones, and 80% are seen once. The top ten clones comprise 19% of the sample. This specimen's time point label, per the study, means: cycle 4 day 1 (C4D1), after more than five weeks of nivolumab. All trial patients had relapsed after autologous stem cell transplantation, with cohorts A, B and C differing in prior brentuximab vedotin exposure. The sample in question was peripheral blood mononuclear cells (PBMCs), obtained before the fourth cycle of nivolumab. These receptors were taken from a human donor with classical Hodgkin lymphoma.

The chain carries TRBV2 and TRBJ2-3; TRBD2 agrees at 11 bases. Germline assignment: CDR1 SNHLY and CDR2 FYNNEI. The CDR3 totals 17 residues. V gave up 8 bases and J gave up 0 bases; unmatched junction bases: 10. CDR3 loop: CASLKGRLAGSTDTQYF. For the CDR3, the DNA is TGTGCCAGCTTGAAGGGGCGACTAGCGGGAAGCACAGATACGCAGTATTTT.

The chain links TRBV7-9 to TRBJ1-5, with a weak D call TRBD1 (5 bases). Between the trimmed V and J ends, which lost 5 bases and 9 bases, there was a span of 17 bases. The CDR3 extends over 14 amino acids. The germline gives CDR1 SEHNR, CDR2 FQNEAQ (reference sequence). For the CDR3, the DNA is TGTGCCAGCAGCCCCGGGGGAGACCCCGGGCCCCAGCATTTT. Translated, it gives CASSPGGDPGPQHF.

The chain couples TRBV2 to TRBJ2-3; 7 bases align to TRBD2. V lost 3 bases and J lost 2; bases outside the gene matches: 5. CDR3 length: 15 amino acids. CDR1 SNHLY and CDR2 FYNNEI come from the germline V gene. The CDR3 DNA reads as TGTGCCAGCAGTGAGGGGGGGTTCTTCACAGATACGCAGTATTTT. As protein: CASSEGGFFTDTQYF.

The chain couples TRBV7-3 to TRBJ2-1; 8 bases agree with TRBD1. The J segment lost 11 bases and the V segment lost 5 bases, leaving 8 bases of the junction unmatched. The CDR3 covers 13 residues. Germline V gene sequence: CDR1 SGHTA, CDR2 FQGTGA. This CDR3 reads CASSPDGQGQQFF. The CDR3 region has the DNA TGTGCCAGCAGCCCAGATGGACAGGGCCAGCAGTTCTTC. Complete variable domain (other parts from reference TRBV7-3 and TRBJ2-1): GAGVSQTPSNKVTEKGKYVELRCDPISGHTALYWYRQSLGQGPEFLIYFQGTGAADDSGLPNDRFFAVRPEGSVSTLKIQRTERGDSAVYLCASSPDGQGQQFFGPGTRLTVL.

V and J are TRBV6-5 and TRBJ1-5, with D uncertain. The V gene's germline CDR1 is MNHEY and CDR2 SVGAGI. CDR3 length: 15 residues. Trimming stripped 6 bases from V and 0 bases from J, with 12 bases between. This chain's CDR3 is CASRRGPYSNQPQHF. In DNA, the CDR3 is TGTGCCAGCAGACGTGGACCCTATAGCAATCAGCCCCAGCATTTT.

The rearrangement links TRBV7-2 to TRBJ1-3, with no clear D. Looked up from germline, CDR1 is SGHTA and CDR2 is FQGNSA. The V gene lost 5 bases and the J gene lost 4 bases, with 18 bases spanning the gap. The CDR3 covers 16 residues. CDR3 DNA sequence: TGTGCCAGCAGCCCTAGCTTCCAAGGCAGAGGAAACACCATATATTTT. Translation gives CASSPSFQGRGNTIYF.

This clone was picked up a small number of times. V and J are TRBV28 and TRBJ1-1; D unresolved. CDR3 size: 12 residues. Trimming stripped 10 bases from V and 0 bases from J, with 9 bases between. Germline V gene data show CDR1 as MDHEN and CDR2 as SYDVKM. CDR3 nucleotide sequence: TGTGCCACCCAGATTATGAACACTGAAGCTTTCTTT. It specifies CATQIMNTEAFF.

The chain recombines TRBV2 with TRBJ1-4; D gene uncertain. CDR1 SNHLY and CDR2 FYNNEI come from the germline V gene. This CDR3 contains 15 residues. Trimming pared 4 bases from V and 0 bases from J, leaving 9 bases between. The DNA of the CDR3 is TGTGCCAGCAGTGCCTCAATTGCAACTAATGAAAAACTGTTTTTT. Its protein product is CASSASIATNEKLFF.

The chain couples TRBV6-5 to TRBJ2-5; D remains ambiguous. The CDR3 is 13 residues long. V was cut by 2 bases and J by 7 bases, with 11 bases left in between. Germline V gene data show CDR1 as MNHEY and CDR2 as SVGAGI. The CDR3 region has the DNA TGTGCCAGCAGTTACGCCCCCGTTGGGACCCAGTACTTC. Its protein product is CASSYAPVGTQYF.

The chain carries TRBV11-3 and TRBJ1-4, with D perhaps matching TRBD1 (6 bases). The V and J ends lost 4 bases and 5 bases respectively, with 14 bases between them. In germline, CDR1 is SGHNT, CDR2 YENEEA. The CDR3 is 15 residues long. The CDR3 loop is CASSSRDIGNEKLFF. In nucleotides, the CDR3 is TGTGCCAGCAGCTCCCGGGACATCGGGAATGAAAAACTGTTTTTT.

V and J are TRBV7-3 and TRBJ1-6; D uncertain. V lost 4 bases, J lost 9 bases, and 16 bases lay in between. This CDR3 contains 15 residues. Germline assignment: CDR1 SGHTA and CDR2 FQGTGA. The chain's CDR3 is CASSSNSRGGSPLHF. The CDR3 nucleotides are TGTGCCAGCAGCTCCAACTCACGCGGCGGTTCACCCCTCCACTTT.

The chain has TRBV19 and TRBJ1-1; 7 nucleotides agree with TRBD1. CDR1 is LNHDA, CDR2 SQIVND, per germline (reference sequence). The CDR3 sequence is 16 residues long. With 4 bases clipped from V and 0 bases from J, the junction kept 8 bases outside the gene matches. This CDR3 is CASSTGTANMNTEAFF. The CDR3 bases are TGTGCCAGTAGTACCGGGACAGCAAACATGAACACTGAAGCTTTCTTT.

This chain joins TRBV6-1 and TRBJ2-2; D is possibly TRBD1 (6 bases). Trimming took off 6 bases at V and 6 bases at J, with 17 bases between the two ends. Germline V gene sequence: CDR1 MNHNS, CDR2 SASEGT. The CDR3 consists of 15 residues. The CDR3 DNA reads as TGTGCCAGCAGGGTGACAGGTCGATCGGCCGGGGAGCTGTTTTTT. Protein product: CASRVTGRSAGELFF.

The chain has TRBV2 and TRBJ2-3; D gene unclear. CDR1 SNHLY and CDR2 FYNNEI come from the germline V gene. CDR3 length equals 12 residues. The ends were cut back, 3 bases at V and 8 bases at J, with 9 bases in the middle. CDR3 DNA sequence: TGTGCCAGCAGTGATATGCATAGTACGCAGTATTTT. It codes for CASSDMHSTQYF.

The J gene is TRBJ2-3, the V gene TRBV29-1; 9 positions match TRBD1. The CDR3 contains 17 residues. Germline CDR1 is SQVTM and CDR2 is ANQGSEA. The J segment lost 6 bases and the V segment lost 0 bases, leaving 13 bases of the junction unmatched. CDR3 sequence reads: CSVEDRYRGPGVDTQYF. In DNA, the CDR3 is TGCAGCGTTGAAGATCGGTACAGGGGGCCCGGGGTGGATACGCAGTATTTT.

The chain's CDR3 is CASSLGGLGNQPQHF. CDR3 coding DNA: TGTGCCAGCAGCTTAGGGGGGCTGGGGAATCAGCCCCAGCATTTT. The chain recombines TRBV7-9 with TRBJ1-5, with TRBD1 as a possible D gene (6 bases). Trimming shortened V by 1 base and J by 4 bases, and 11 bases separated the two germline ends. This CDR3 is 15 amino acids long. Per germline, CDR1 SEHNR and CDR2 FQNEAQ (reference sequence). The complete variable domain, with remaining parts taken from reference TRBV7-9 and TRBJ1-5, reads DTGVSQNPRHKITKRGQNVTFRCDPISEHNRLYWYRQTLGQGPEFLTYFQNEAQLEKSRLLSDRFSAERPKGSFSTLEIQRTEQGDSAMYLCASSLGGLGNQPQHFGDGTRLSIL.

The V gene is TRBV5-6, the J gene TRBJ2-3; possible D gene TRBD2, 5 bases. The CDR3 has 15 amino acids. Germline CDR1 and CDR2: SGHDT and YYEEEE. V lost 2 bases and J lost 3, with 13 bases in between. The CDR3 loop reads CASSFGRTPTDTQYF. In DNA form, the CDR3 reads TGTGCCAGCAGCTTTGGTAGGACTCCGACAGATACGCAGTATTTT. Complete variable domain (other parts from reference TRBV5-6 and TRBJ2-3): DAGVTQSPTHLIKTRGQQVTLRCSPKSGHDTVSWYQQALGQGPQFIFQYYEEEERQRGNFPDRFSGHQFPNYSSELNVNALLLGDSALYLCASSFGRTPTDTQYFGPGTRLTVL.

The rearrangement joins TRBV5-1 to TRBJ2-7; D is possibly TRBD1 (6 bases). CDR1 is SGHRS and CDR2 is YFSETQ in the germline V gene. Trimming pared 3 bases from V and 3 bases from J, leaving 13 bases between. This CDR3 region has 14 residues. CDR3 coding DNA: TGCGCCAGCAGCTCGACAGGAACCCTCTACGAGCAGTACTTC. This translates into CASSSTGTLYEQYF.

V and J are TRBV6-1 and TRBJ1-5; no firm D call. Germline V gene data show CDR1 as MNHNS and CDR2 as SASEGT. The CDR3 extends over 14 amino acids. The V gene lost 0 bases and the J gene lost 5 bases, with 8 bases spanning the gap. The chain's CDR3 is CASSEAALYQPQHF. Here the CDR3 DNA reads TGTGCCAGCAGTGAAGCTGCTTTGTATCAGCCCCAGCATTTT.

This sequence joins TRBV7-2 and TRBJ2-2; the D is unclear. Between the trimmed V and J ends, which lost 2 bases and 6 bases, there was a span of 10 bases. Germline V gene lookup returns CDR1 SGHTA and CDR2 FQGNSA. The CDR3 has 14 residues. The CDR3 bases are TGTGCCAGCAGCTTAAAGGTAGCAGCCGGGGAGCTGTTTTTT. Translating gives CASSLKVAAGELFF.

V gene TRBV28 combines with J gene TRBJ1-2; D call uncertain. V shed 2 bases and J shed 3 bases, with 4 bases lying between them. Germline CDR1 and CDR2: MDHEN and SYDVKM. The CDR3 is 12 amino acids. CDR3 bases: TGTGCCAGCAGTTTAATGGACTATGGCTACACCTTC. It translates to CASSLMDYGYTF.

By share of the sample, this clone is medium-sized. The sample has other DNA sequences that encode this CDR3 too. The chain uses TRBV9 and TRBJ1-5; D is unclear. Trimming pared 0 bases from V and 0 bases from J, leaving 7 bases between. The CDR3 sequence is 15 residues long. Germline CDR1 SGDLS, CDR2 YYNGEE. CDR3 nucleotides: TGTGCCAGCAGCGTAGGCCCGGATAGCAATCAGCCCCAGCATTTT. This gives the protein CASSVGPDSNQPQHF.

This chain joins TRBV12-5 and TRBJ2-4, with D possibly being TRBD2 (6 bases). The CDR3 runs 16 residues. Germline CDR1 LGHNT, CDR2 FRNRAP. Trimming stripped 2 bases from V and 3 bases from J, with 14 bases between. CDR3 DNA sequence: TGTGCTAGTGGTTTGTTATCGGGAGTCGGCAAAAACATTCAGTACTTC. Translated: CASGLLSGVGKNIQYF.

There are a few counts of this clone. V usage is TRBV5-6 and J usage is TRBJ2-7, with a weak D call TRBD1 (5 bases). Trimming cost V 4 bases and J 3 bases, with 17 bases left between them. The length of the CDR3 is 15 residues. Germline CDR1 reads SGHDT; CDR2 reads YYEEEE. The CDR3 region has the DNA TGTGCCAGCAGCACAGGAGCTTCCTGGGACTACGAGCAGTACTTC. This gives the protein CASSTGASWDYEQYF.

The chain is built from TRBV9 and TRBJ1-2; D not resolved. This CDR3 is built from 13 residues. Trimming left V 3 bases short and J 4 bases short, with 10 bases between. Germline-derived CDR1 and CDR2 are SGDLS and YYNGEE. The CDR3: CASSADGSYGYTF. CDR3 in DNA: TGTGCCAGCAGCGCGGACGGGTCCTATGGCTACACCTTC.

This clone showed up just a few times. CDR3 loop: CASSLVGSGNTIYF. DNA of the CDR3: TGTGCCAGCAGCCTCGTTGGCTCTGGAAACACCATATATTTT. This chain connects TRBV5-4 to TRBJ1-3, with D uncertain. Per germline, CDR1 SGHNT and CDR2 YYREEE (reference sequence). V was trimmed by 4 bases and J by 0 bases, leaving 8 bases between them. This CDR3 has 14 residues.

The rearrangement links TRBV4-2 to TRBJ2-2; possibly TRBD2 for D (5 bases). Trimming left V 1 base short and J 5 bases short, with 5 bases between. Looked up from germline, CDR1 is LGHNA and CDR2 is YNFKEQ. The CDR3 runs 13 residues. CDR3 amino acids: CASSQAGTGELFF. The CDR3 DNA sequence: TGTGCCAGCAGCCAAGCGGGGACCGGGGAGCTGTTTTTT.

V and J are TRBV4-1 and TRBJ2-2; maybe TRBD2 (5 bases). The germline CDR1 and CDR2 sequences are MGHRA and YSYEKL. V dropped 4 bases and J dropped 4 bases, with 10 bases sitting between them. The CDR3 runs to 14 residues. The CDR3 protein is CASSLRDFTGELFF. Here the CDR3 DNA reads TGCGCCAGCAGCCTCCGGGATTTCACCGGGGAGCTGTTTTTT.

J is TRBJ2-3 and V is TRBV7-2, with 7 positions matching TRBD2. With 5 bases clipped from V and 1 base from J, the junction kept 12 bases outside the gene matches. Germline V gives CDR1 SGHTA, CDR2 FQGNSA. The CDR3 spans 17 residues. This CDR3 is CASSPFGLAGGTDTQYF. In DNA form, the CDR3 reads TGTGCCAGCAGCCCCTTTGGTTTGGCGGGGGGCACAGATACGCAGTATTTT. The full variable domain, its missing parts supplied by reference TRBV7-2 and TRBJ2-3, is GAGVSQSPSNKVTEKGKDVELRCDPISGHTALYWYRQSLGQGLEFLIYFQGNSAPDKSGLPSDRFSAERTGGSVSTLTIQRTQQEDSAVYLCASSPFGLAGGTDTQYFGPGTRLTVL.

The chain uses TRBV14 and TRBJ2-1; no firm D call. Germline V CDR1 and CDR2: SGHDN, FVKESK. The V end lost 4 bases, the J end lost 3 bases, and 13 bases lay between the germline ends. The CDR3 contains 15 residues. CDR3 residues: CASSPWMLGYNEQFF. The CDR3 bases are TGTGCCAGCAGCCCGTGGATGTTGGGCTACAATGAGCAGTTCTTC. Together with reference TRBV14 and TRBJ2-1, the CDR3 gives the full variable domain: EAGVTQFPSHSVIEKGQTVTLRCDPISGHDNLYWYRRVMGKEIKFLLHFVKESKQDESGMPNNRFLAERTGGTYSTLKVQPAELEDSGVYFCASSPWMLGYNEQFFGPGTRLTVL.